Each of the 23 T cell receptor beta chains below was sequenced from the same sample in a study of cytomegalovirus exposure and HLA in healthy donors. Amplification used 60 Vbeta primers and 13 Jbeta primers. TCRdb keeps only in-frame clones here, not all; method: immunoSEQ multiplex PCR. This table holds tens of thousands of clones, over 70% found once. The sequenced sample consisted of PBMCs. Receptor source: a girl aged 2 to 10 in good health and CMV-seropositive.

This clone appeared once. The CDR3 sequence is CASSLGLADTGELFF. The CDR3 bases are TGCGCCAGCAGCTTGGGACTAGCGGACACCGGGGAGCTGTTTTTT. This rearrangement joins TRBV5-1 to TRBJ2-2; 9 nucleotides match TRBD2. Looked up from germline, CDR1 is SGHRS and CDR2 is YFSETQ. The V gene end was trimmed by 0 bases and the J gene end by 3 bases; junction bases not matched to a gene: 0. This CDR3 region has 15 residues.

The CDR3 sequence is CASSLLAGSNQPQHF. For the CDR3, the DNA is TGTGCCAGCAGCCTTCTAGCAGGAAGCAATCAGCCCCAGCATTTT. The J gene is TRBJ1-5, the V gene TRBV27; D is unclear. Germline V CDR1 and CDR2: MNHEY, SMNVEV (reference sequence). V was shortened by 6 bases and J by 1 base, with 13 bases between the two germline ends. CDR3 length: 15 amino acids.

This clone was counted between two and nine times. The chain employs TRBV5-6 and TRBJ1-5, with 8 bases identical to TRBD1. V was clipped by 2 bases and J by 7 bases; unmatched bases: 17. The CDR3 is 18 amino acids. From germline, CDR1 is SGHDT and CDR2 YYEEEE. The CDR3 spells CASSFQGAQKFRSQPQHF. The CDR3 DNA is TGTGCCAGCAGCTTCCAGGGGGCGCAGAAATTCCGAAGCCAGCCCCAGCATTTT.

The chain couples TRBV6-1 to TRBJ1-2; D possibly corresponds to TRBD1 (6 bases). Germline V gene lookup returns CDR1 MNHNS and CDR2 SASEGT. Trimming took 7 bases from V and 4 from J, leaving 13 bases between them. The length of the CDR3 is 13 residues. The CDR3 DNA reads as TGTGCCAGCATAGGGGGAATGAGCTATGGCTACACCTTC. Translating gives CASIGGMSYGYTF.

The J gene is TRBJ1-1, the V gene TRBV6-5, with D possibly TRBD1 on 5 matching bases. The CDR3 loop spans 16 amino acids. Germline CDR1 is MNHEY and CDR2 is SVGAGI. Trimming stripped 4 bases from V and 3 bases from J, with 18 bases between. The CDR3 DNA reads TGTGCCAGCAGTTGGCGTGGTGGAGGGGTGTACACTGAAGCTTTCTTT. It specifies CASSWRGGGVYTEAFF.

V usage is TRBV30 and J usage is TRBJ2-2; maybe TRBD1 (6 bases). The V gene lost 3 bases and the J gene lost 0 bases, with 8 bases spanning the gap. The germline gives CDR1 GTSNPN, CDR2 SVGIG (reference sequence). CDR3 length: 14 amino acids. CDR3 sequence: CAWSGTPNTGELFF. The CDR3, as DNA: TGTGCCTGGAGCGGGACACCGAACACCGGGGAGCTGTTTTTT.

The V and J genes are TRBV2 and TRBJ1-1; D perhaps matches TRBD1 (5 bases). The CDR3 length is 15 residues. Germline V CDR1 and CDR2: SNHLY, FYNNEI. V dropped 5 bases and J dropped 3 bases, with 16 bases sitting between them. For the CDR3, the DNA is TGTGCCAGCAGTCTCCTAGCGGGGGGATACACTGAAGCTTTCTTT. It translates to CASSLLAGGYTEAFF.

V and J are TRBV18 and TRBJ2-1, with 9 bases aligning to TRBD1. After removal of 3 bases from V and 3 bases from J, the junction contained 3 bases not matched to a gene. Germline lookup yields CDR1 KGHSH and CDR2 LQKENI. The CDR3 is 15 amino acids. CDR3 protein: CASSPGTGIYNEQFF. The CDR3 bases are TGTGCCAGCTCACCCGGGACAGGGATCTACAATGAGCAGTTCTTC.

This sequence joins TRBV2 and TRBJ2-3, with TRBD2 matching over 9 bases. The germline gives CDR1 SNHLY, CDR2 FYNNEI. Trimming took 9 bases from V and 3 from J; bases not matched to a gene: 10. There are 15 residues in the CDR3. DNA of the CDR3: TGTGCCAGTCGTAGCGGGAGTAAGGTTACAGATACGCAGTATTTT. It yields the protein CASRSGSKVTDTQYF.

This clone was seen just once. The V and J genes are TRBV4-3 and TRBJ2-2, with 12 positions matching TRBD2. Germline V CDR1 and CDR2: LGHNA, YSLEER. The CDR3 is 19 amino acids. Trimming removed 2 bases from V and 5 bases from J; junction bases left unmatched: 12. The CDR3 here is CASSQFGKTSGRQTGELFF. In DNA form, the CDR3 reads TGCGCCAGCAGCCAATTCGGGAAGACTAGCGGGAGACAAACCGGGGAGCTGTTTTTT.

This chain links TRBV5-1 with TRBJ1-1; TRBD1 aligns across 7 bases. Losses at the gene ends were 5 bases for V and 6 bases for J; bases not matched to a gene: 10. The CDR3 has 14 amino acids. The germline V gene encodes CDR1 SGHRS and CDR2 YFSETQ. The CDR3 here is CASSSKIGGPEAFF. The CDR3 DNA follows: TGCGCCAGCAGTAGTAAAATAGGGGGCCCTGAAGCTTTCTTT.

The gene calls are TRBV10-2 and TRBJ1-2; the D is unclear. The germline V gene has CDR1 WSHSY and CDR2 SAAADI. The CDR3 covers 12 residues. The V and J ends lost 2 bases and 7 bases respectively, with 8 bases between them. The CDR3 DNA follows: TGCGCCAGCAGTGAGCCCGGACTTGGCTACACCTTC. Protein product: CASSEPGLGYTF.

The chain employs TRBV5-4 and TRBJ1-2; maybe TRBD1 (5 bases). The V end was cut by 4 bases, the J end by 6 bases, with 10 bases between. The CDR3 length is 12 residues. Germline CDR1 and CDR2: SGHNT and YYREEE (reference sequence). This CDR3 reads CASSARGNGYTF. CDR3 sequence (DNA): TGTGCCAGCAGCGCCCGGGGGAATGGCTACACCTTC.

The gene calls are TRBV2 and TRBJ1-1; the D is unclear. Trimming shortened V by 5 bases and J by 1 base, and 8 bases separated the two germline ends. This CDR3 contains 13 residues. Germline CDR1 SNHLY, CDR2 FYNNEI. In DNA form, the CDR3 reads TGTGCCAGCAGTCCGACTGCGAACACTGAAGCTTTCTTT. It specifies CASSPTANTEAFF.

This clone was seen a handful of times. The chain carries TRBV19 and TRBJ2-5; perhaps TRBD1 as D (6 bases). V shed 5 bases and J shed 5 bases, with 9 bases lying between them. This CDR3 contains 12 residues. CDR1 and CDR2 (germline): LNHDA, SQIVND (reference sequence). The CDR3 sequence: CASSLGAETQYF. DNA of the CDR3: TGTGCCAGTAGTCTGGGGGCCGAGACCCAGTACTTC.

J is TRBJ2-7 and V is TRBV5-6; 8 bases are shared with TRBD1. V shed 0 bases and J 4 bases; nucleotides not matched to a gene: 9. The CDR3 totals 16 residues. CDR1 SGHDT and CDR2 YYEEEE come from the germline V gene. The CDR3 spells CASSLASGQGLYEQYF. In DNA, the CDR3 is TGTGCCAGCAGCTTGGCTTCAGGACAGGGCTTATACGAGCAGTACTTC.

The table lists this clone with a few counts. CDR3: CASSQETGRWTEAFF. CDR3 bases: TGCGCCAGCAGCCAGGAAACAGGGAGATGGACTGAAGCTTTCTTT. The J gene is TRBJ1-1, the V gene TRBV4-3; possibly TRBD1 for D (6 bases). This CDR3 contains 15 residues. V was pared by 3 bases and J by 5 bases, with 16 bases between. CDR1 LGHNA and CDR2 YSLEER come from the germline V gene.

The J gene is TRBJ1-2, the V gene TRBV6-6; tentative D call: TRBD1 (5 bases). Trimming removed 7 bases at V and 3 bases at J, with 12 bases between. CDR1 and CDR2 from the germline V gene are MNHNY and SVGAGI (reference sequence). The CDR3 sequence is 13 residues long. The DNA of the CDR3 is TGTGCCAGCATCGGGGGAGCAGACTATGGCTACACCTTC. It codes for CASIGGADYGYTF.

The CDR3 coding sequence is TGTGCCAGCAGCTCCGATCAGCGACTAGCGGAGGACGAGCAGTACTTC. Amino acid sequence: CASSSDQRLAEDEQYF. V is TRBV13 and J is TRBJ2-7; TRBD2 aligns across 9 bases. Germline V gene lookup returns CDR1 PRHDT and CDR2 FYEKMQ (reference sequence). V trimming: 4 bases; J trimming: 5 bases; junction bases outside the gene matches: 12. The CDR3 length is 16 residues. The full variable domain, rest sourced from reference TRBV13 and TRBJ2-7, is AAGVIQSPRHLIKEKRETATLKCYPIPRHDTVYWYQQGPGQDPQFLISFYEKMQSDKGSIPDRFSAQQFSDYHSELNMSSLELGDSALYFCASSSDQRLAEDEQYFGPGTRLTVT.

The chain couples TRBV28 to TRBJ2-7; D is perhaps TRBD1 (6 bases). Germline lookup yields CDR1 MDHEN and CDR2 SYDVKM. The CDR3 is 16 residues long. Trimming left V 3 bases short and J 3 bases short, with 18 bases between. CDR3 DNA sequence: TGTGCCAGCAGTTTTATTGGGCAGGGGCAAAACTACGAGCAGTACTTC. This sequence encodes CASSFIGQGQNYEQYF.

This chain connects TRBV29-1 to TRBJ2-5; 8 bases fit TRBD2. Germline CDR1 is SQVTM and CDR2 is ANQGSEA. Unmatched junction bases numbered 11, after V lost 3 bases and J lost 5 bases. This CDR3 has 15 residues. The CDR3 reads CSVDELAGMGETQYF. CDR3 sequence (DNA): TGCAGCGTTGATGAGTTAGCGGGAATGGGGGAGACCCAGTACTTC.

V is TRBV9 and J is TRBJ2-7; weak D call: TRBD2 (6 bases). The CDR3 is 14 amino acids. Germline V CDR1 and CDR2: SGDLS, YYNGEE. V lost 1 base and J lost 2, with 10 bases in between. CDR3 coding DNA: TGTGCCAGCAGCGTAACGGGGGAGCCCTACGAGCAGTACTTC. Translating gives CASSVTGEPYEQYF.

This chain uses TRBV2 with TRBJ1-1; D unclear. Germline lookup yields CDR1 SNHLY and CDR2 FYNNEI. This CDR3 is 13 amino acids long. Trimming removed 3 bases at V and 2 bases at J, with 7 bases between. The CDR3 region has the DNA TGTGCCAGCAGTGACGAGATTAACACTGAAGCTTTCTTT. Translated, it gives CASSDEINTEAFF.